The rows below give T cell receptor beta chains drawn from one sample of a study of CD8 T cells in ankylosing spondylitis. TCRdb reprocessed the 5' RACE reads with MiXCR, giving one entry per CDR3 protein. The sample has 250,000 to 400,000 distinct CDR3 sequences, roughly 10% seen once. The sample was blood, either unsorted or a sorted T cell fraction (not recorded which). The source of these receptors is a female donor with ankylosing spondylitis or in good health (not recorded which). Both conserved end residues are part of each CDR3. The order of the fields is J gene, clone size, D gene, V gene, CDR3 DNA, CDR3 protein. The D gene is left open where the match is weak. Where a row states a size, it is once, few, many or the class of an expanded clone; other rows omit it.

j_gene: TRBJ2-1
abundance: many
d_gene: TRBD2
v_gene: TRBV5-1
CDR3nt: TGCGCCAGCAGCCTGTGGCTAGCGGGGCAAAACAATGAGCAGTTCTTC
CDR3aa: CASSLWLAGQNNEQFF

j_gene: TRBJ2-2
abundance: many
d_gene: NA
v_gene: TRBV4-3
CDR3nt: TGCGCCAGCAGCCACACGGCCGGGACACCAGACACCGGGGAGCTGTTTTTT
CDR3aa: CASSHTAGTPDTGELFF

j_gene: TRBJ2-3
abundance: many
d_gene: TRBD1
v_gene: TRBV20-1
CDR3nt: TGCAGTGCTTCTACAGGGGGAGGACGTCAGACAGATACGCAGTATTTT
CDR3aa: CSASTGGGRQTDTQYF

j_gene: TRBJ2-7
abundance: many
d_gene: NA
v_gene: TRBV12-3/TRBV12-4
CDR3nt: TGTGCCAGCAGTTCCAGACTAGGGATCGAGCAGTACTTC
CDR3aa: CASSSRLGIEQYF

j_gene: TRBJ1-2
abundance: many
d_gene: NA
v_gene: TRBV20-1
CDR3nt: TGCAGTGCTAAACAGGGCGCTCGGATAAGGCGTTATGGCTACACCTTC
CDR3aa: CSAKQGARIRRYGYTF

j_gene: TRBJ1-1
abundance: NA
d_gene: TRBD1
v_gene: TRBV3-1
CDR3nt: TGTGCCAGCAGCCAAGACAGGGGGGCCACTGAAGCTTTCTTT
CDR3aa: CASSQDRGATEAFF

j_gene: TRBJ2-5
abundance: many
d_gene: TRBD2
v_gene: TRBV6-1
CDR3nt: TGTGCCACCAGCGGGGCTAGCGGGGTTCTGGAGACCCAGTACTTC
CDR3aa: CATSGASGVLETQYF

j_gene: TRBJ1-6
abundance: few
d_gene: NA
v_gene: TRBV27
CDR3nt: TGTGCCAGCAGTTTCGGTCAGTTTAATTCACCCCTCCACTTT
CDR3aa: CASSFGQFNSPLHF

j_gene: TRBJ2-1
abundance: few
d_gene: TRBD2
v_gene: TRBV7-3
CDR3nt: TGTGCCAGCAGCAAAAGAGGCGGGGGGGACGGTAGGGTGAATGAGCAGTTCTTC
CDR3aa: CASSKRGGGDGRVNEQFF

j_gene: TRBJ1-5
abundance: NA
d_gene: NA
v_gene: TRBV5-5
CDR3nt: TGTGCCAGCAGCTCGGGACGGGCAAATCAGCCCCAGCATTTT
CDR3aa: CASSSGRANQPQHF

j_gene: TRBJ2-2
abundance: many
d_gene: TRBD1
v_gene: TRBV5-1
CDR3nt: TGCGCCAGCAGCTTGTTACAGGGGAGCACCGGGGAGCTGTTTTTT
CDR3aa: CASSLLQGSTGELFF

j_gene: TRBJ1-6
abundance: NA
d_gene: TRBD1
v_gene: TRBV4-1
CDR3nt: TGCGCCAGCAGCCAATATTCCGTGAAAGGGGGCGCCTCCTATAATTCACCCCTCCACTTT
CDR3aa: CASSQYSVKGGASYNSPLHF

j_gene: TRBJ2-5
abundance: NA
d_gene: NA
v_gene: TRBV4-1
CDR3nt: TGCGCCAGCAGCCCCGGGCAGGGGACCCTTGAGACCCAGTACTTC
CDR3aa: CASSPGQGTLETQYF

j_gene: TRBJ1-6
abundance: NA
d_gene: TRBD1
v_gene: TRBV3-1
CDR3nt: TGTGCCAGCAGCCAGGCAGGGGGCGGCTCACCCCTCCACTTT
CDR3aa: CASSQAGGGSPLHF

j_gene: TRBJ1-1
abundance: many
d_gene: TRBD1
v_gene: TRBV29-1
CDR3nt: TGCAGCGTACTTCCGACAGGGCGAGGAACTGAAGCTTTCTTT
CDR3aa: CSVLPTGRGTEAFF

j_gene: TRBJ2-2
abundance: many
d_gene: NA
v_gene: TRBV6-2/TRBV6-3
CDR3nt: TGTGCCAGCAGTAGGGGACTGGTTTCCACCGGGGAGCTGTTTTTT
CDR3aa: CASSRGLVSTGELFF

j_gene: TRBJ1-1
abundance: many
d_gene: NA
v_gene: TRBV7-9
CDR3nt: TGTGCCAGCAAGACAGGGAACACTGAAGCTTTCTTT
CDR3aa: CASKTGNTEAFF

j_gene: TRBJ2-1
abundance: many
d_gene: TRBD2
v_gene: TRBV20-1
CDR3nt: TGCAGTGCTAGACCGCCGACTAGCGGGACCTACAATGAGCAGTTCTTC
CDR3aa: CSARPPTSGTYNEQFF

j_gene: TRBJ1-5
abundance: many
d_gene: NA
v_gene: TRBV19
CDR3nt: TGTGCCAGCGGTGATCAGCCCCAGCATTTT
CDR3aa: CASGDQPQHF

j_gene: TRBJ2-1
abundance: NA
d_gene: TRBD2
v_gene: TRBV5-1
CDR3nt: TGCGCCAGCAGCCCGCGGACTAGCGGGCCCCTAAGCTCCTACAATGAGCAGTTCTTC
CDR3aa: CASSPRTSGPLSSYNEQFF

j_gene: TRBJ1-4
abundance: many
d_gene: NA
v_gene: TRBV20-1
CDR3nt: TGCAGTGCTGGGAGCCCGACGGTGGCAACTAATGAAAAACTGTTTTTT
CDR3aa: CSAGSPTVATNEKLFF

j_gene: TRBJ2-3
abundance: few
d_gene: TRBD2
v_gene: TRBV13
CDR3nt: TGTGCCAGCAGCCTCGGACTAGCGGGGGGTGCTAGCACAGATACGCAGTATTTT
CDR3aa: CASSLGLAGGASTDTQYF

j_gene: TRBJ2-1
abundance: many
d_gene: NA
v_gene: TRBV27
CDR3nt: TGTGCCAGCAGTTCCTCGGGGGGCACATTCGATGAGCAGTTCTTC
CDR3aa: CASSSSGGTFDEQFF

j_gene: TRBJ1-5
abundance: many
d_gene: NA
v_gene: TRBV20-1
CDR3nt: TGCAGTGCGTCCCCGGAGAGGCAGCCCCAGCATTTT
CDR3aa: CSASPERQPQHF

j_gene: TRBJ1-3
abundance: few
d_gene: TRBD1
v_gene: TRBV4-2
CDR3nt: TGTGCCAGCAGCCAAGGCACCAGACAGGGGAGCTCTGGAAACACCATATATTTT
CDR3aa: CASSQGTRQGSSGNTIYF

j_gene: TRBJ1-5
abundance: many
d_gene: TRBD1
v_gene: TRBV27
CDR3nt: TGTGCCAGCAGTTTAAGGACAGGGGCCCAGCCCCAGCATTTT
CDR3aa: CASSLRTGAQPQHF

j_gene: TRBJ2-1
abundance: many
d_gene: TRBD2
v_gene: TRBV27
CDR3nt: TGTGCCAGCAGTATAGTAGCGGGAGGTTCTTACAATGAGCAGTTCTTC
CDR3aa: CASSIVAGGSYNEQFF

j_gene: TRBJ2-7
abundance: many
d_gene: NA
v_gene: TRBV29-1
CDR3nt: TGCAGCGCAGGTAGTTCCCAGGCGGGATCTTACTTC
CDR3aa: CSAGSSQAGSYF

j_gene: TRBJ2-2
abundance: NA
d_gene: NA
v_gene: TRBV4-2
CDR3nt: TGTGCCAGCCGGCCGGGACTGCCGGCCGGGGAGCTGTTTTTT
CDR3aa: CASRPGLPAGELFF

j_gene: TRBJ2-1
abundance: NA
d_gene: NA
v_gene: TRBV7-2
CDR3nt: TGTGCCAGCAGCTTAGTCGGGTCGCAGGCCTACAATGAGCAGTTCTTC
CDR3aa: CASSLVGSQAYNEQFF

j_gene: TRBJ1-1
abundance: many
d_gene: NA
v_gene: TRBV9
CDR3nt: TGTGCCAGCAGCGTAGTAAACAGGATCAACACTGAAGCTTTCTTT
CDR3aa: CASSVVNRINTEAFF

j_gene: TRBJ2-7
abundance: many
d_gene: TRBD2
v_gene: TRBV4-2
CDR3nt: TGTGCCAGCAGCCCCCTAGGGCGGGGCGGGGGGTCCTACGAGCAGTACTTC
CDR3aa: CASSPLGRGGGSYEQYF

j_gene: TRBJ1-1
abundance: NA
d_gene: NA
v_gene: TRBV6-1
CDR3nt: TGTGCCAGTCCGTCTTGGACTGAAGCTTTCTTT
CDR3aa: CASPSWTEAFF

j_gene: TRBJ2-1
abundance: many
d_gene: NA
v_gene: TRBV12-3/TRBV12-4
CDR3nt: TGTGCCAGCAGCTTATGGATCGGGCGCGAAAGGGATGAGCAGTTCTTC
CDR3aa: CASSLWIGRERDEQFF

j_gene: TRBJ2-7
abundance: many
d_gene: NA
v_gene: TRBV6-2/TRBV6-3
CDR3nt: TGTGCCAGCAGTTACTCGCCCTTTCTAAGGAACATGGACGGTTCCTACGAGCAGTACTTC
CDR3aa: CASSYSPFLRNMDGSYEQYF

j_gene: TRBJ1-5
abundance: many
d_gene: NA
v_gene: TRBV5-1
CDR3nt: TGCGCCAGCAGCTTAAATTTCGGAAGCAATCAGCCCCAGCATTTT
CDR3aa: CASSLNFGSNQPQHF

j_gene: TRBJ1-2
abundance: many
d_gene: NA
v_gene: TRBV9
CDR3nt: TGTGCCAGCAGCGCTCTCGACTCGGCGGAGAAAATTAACTATGGCTACACCTTC
CDR3aa: CASSALDSAEKINYGYTF

j_gene: TRBJ2-7
abundance: many
d_gene: NA
v_gene: TRBV6-1
CDR3nt: TGTGCCAGCAGAAGGACCGTAACTTCCTACGAGCAGTACTTC
CDR3aa: CASRRTVTSYEQYF

j_gene: TRBJ2-2
abundance: NA
d_gene: TRBD1
v_gene: TRBV7-3
CDR3nt: TGTGCCAGCAGGAACATAGGGACAGGGGGCCATTCGAACACCGGGGAGCTGTTTTTT
CDR3aa: CASRNIGTGGHSNTGELFF

j_gene: TRBJ2-1
abundance: many
d_gene: TRBD2
v_gene: TRBV20-1
CDR3nt: TGCAGTGCTAGGGACCCCAAGCGGGGGACTTCCTACAATGAGCAGTTCTTC
CDR3aa: CSARDPKRGTSYNEQFF

j_gene: TRBJ2-1
abundance: few
d_gene: NA
v_gene: TRBV5-1
CDR3nt: TGCGCCAGCACCCAAGCCGGGGGCAATGAGCAGTTCTTC
CDR3aa: CASTQAGGNEQFF

j_gene: TRBJ2-5
abundance: many
d_gene: TRBD2
v_gene: TRBV7-6
CDR3nt: TGTGCCAGCAGCCCGCTAGCGGGAGGAGGGCAAGAGACCCAGTACTTC
CDR3aa: CASSPLAGGGQETQYF

j_gene: TRBJ1-1
abundance: many
d_gene: NA
v_gene: TRBV20-1
CDR3nt: TGCAGTGCTGGGCAGTTGGGCACTGAAGCTTTCTTT
CDR3aa: CSAGQLGTEAFF

j_gene: TRBJ1-5
abundance: few
d_gene: NA
v_gene: TRBV15
CDR3nt: TGTGCCACCAGCAGAGATTTAGGGGATCAGCCCCAGCATTTT
CDR3aa: CATSRDLGDQPQHF

j_gene: TRBJ1-5
abundance: few
d_gene: NA
v_gene: TRBV5-1
CDR3nt: TGCGCCAGCAGCTCGGACACTGGGCCCTATCAGCCCCAGCATTTT
CDR3aa: CASSSDTGPYQPQHF

j_gene: TRBJ2-3
abundance: many
d_gene: NA
v_gene: TRBV28
CDR3nt: TGTGCCAGCAGACCCTGGTCAGTGGAGACAGATACGCAGTATTTT
CDR3aa: CASRPWSVETDTQYF

j_gene: TRBJ2-3
abundance: few
d_gene: TRBD1
v_gene: TRBV4-3
CDR3nt: TGCGCCAGCAGCCAATTCCAGGGACAGGGGACAGATACGCAGTATTTT
CDR3aa: CASSQFQGQGTDTQYF

j_gene: TRBJ2-7
abundance: NA
d_gene: NA
v_gene: TRBV30
CDR3nt: TGTGCCTGGAGTGCTGGCTCGTGGAGGGACAGACTCTACGAGCAGTACTTC
CDR3aa: CAWSAGSWRDRLYEQYF

j_gene: TRBJ2-1
abundance: many
d_gene: NA
v_gene: TRBV10-3
CDR3nt: TGTGCCATCTCGGCAGGGGCCTACAATGAGCAGTTCTTC
CDR3aa: CAISAGAYNEQFF

j_gene: TRBJ2-1
abundance: many
d_gene: TRBD2
v_gene: TRBV20-1
CDR3nt: TGCAGTGCTGCACTAGCGGGATTCCACAATGAGCAGTTCTTC
CDR3aa: CSAALAGFHNEQFF

j_gene: TRBJ2-7
abundance: many
d_gene: TRBD1
v_gene: TRBV3-1
CDR3nt: TGTGCCAGCAGACGCCGGGACAGTAGCTACGAGCAGTACTTC
CDR3aa: CASRRRDSSYEQYF

j_gene: TRBJ1-2
abundance: NA
d_gene: NA
v_gene: TRBV20-1
CDR3nt: TGCAGTGCCGCCCGTGGGACCGCGACCGAGGGTGGCTACACCTTC
CDR3aa: CSAARGTATEGGYTF

j_gene: TRBJ1-1
abundance: many
d_gene: TRBD1
v_gene: TRBV20-1
CDR3nt: TGCAGTGCACCCGGGACAGGGAGGACTGAAGCTTTCTTT
CDR3aa: CSAPGTGRTEAFF

j_gene: TRBJ2-5
abundance: few
d_gene: TRBD2
v_gene: TRBV5-5
CDR3nt: TGTGCCAGCACCGGACTAGCGGGGACCCTGTACCAAGAGACCCAGTACTTC
CDR3aa: CASTGLAGTLYQETQYF

j_gene: TRBJ2-7
abundance: few
d_gene: TRBD1
v_gene: TRBV2
CDR3nt: TGTGCCAGCAGCGAGGGACAGGGGTCGACCTACGAGCAGTACTTC
CDR3aa: CASSEGQGSTYEQYF

j_gene: TRBJ2-1
abundance: many
d_gene: NA
v_gene: TRBV5-1
CDR3nt: TGCGCCAGCAGCTTGTTCCCCGGTCGGGATGAGCAGTTCTTC
CDR3aa: CASSLFPGRDEQFF

j_gene: TRBJ2-1
abundance: many
d_gene: TRBD2
v_gene: TRBV4-2
CDR3nt: TGTGCCAGCAGCGCCTGGACTAGCGGGGCCACCAGCTCCTACAATGAGCAGTTCTTC
CDR3aa: CASSAWTSGATSSYNEQFF